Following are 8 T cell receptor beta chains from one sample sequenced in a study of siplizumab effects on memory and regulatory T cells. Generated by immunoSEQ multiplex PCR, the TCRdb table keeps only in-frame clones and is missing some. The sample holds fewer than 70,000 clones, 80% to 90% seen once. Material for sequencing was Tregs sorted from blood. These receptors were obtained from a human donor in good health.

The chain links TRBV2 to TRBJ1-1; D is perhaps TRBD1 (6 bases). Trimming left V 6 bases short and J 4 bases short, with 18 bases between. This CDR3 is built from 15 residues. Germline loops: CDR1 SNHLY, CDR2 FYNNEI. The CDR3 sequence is CASSPRGQGVTEAFF. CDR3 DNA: TGTGCCAGCAGCCCCAGGGGTCAGGGTGTCACTGAAGCTTTCTTT.

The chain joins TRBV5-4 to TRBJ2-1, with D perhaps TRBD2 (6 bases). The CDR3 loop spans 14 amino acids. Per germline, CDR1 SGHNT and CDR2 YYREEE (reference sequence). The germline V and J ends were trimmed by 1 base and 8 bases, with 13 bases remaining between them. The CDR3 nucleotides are TGTGCCAGCAGCTTGATGGGACTTAGTCATGAGCAGTTCTTC. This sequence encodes CASSLMGLSHEQFF. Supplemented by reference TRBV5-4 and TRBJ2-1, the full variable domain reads ETGVTQSPTHLIKTRGQQVTLRCSSQSGHNTVSWYQQALGQGPQFIFQYYREEENGRGNFPPRFSGLQFPNYSSELNVNALELDDSALYLCASSLMGLSHEQFFGPGTRLTVL.

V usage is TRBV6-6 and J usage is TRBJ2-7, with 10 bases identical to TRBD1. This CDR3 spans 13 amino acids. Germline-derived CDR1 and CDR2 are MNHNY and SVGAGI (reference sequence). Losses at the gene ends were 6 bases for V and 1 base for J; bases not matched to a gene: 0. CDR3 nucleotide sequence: TGTGCCAGCAGGGACAGGGGGTCCTACGAGCAGTACTTC. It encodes CASRDRGSYEQYF.

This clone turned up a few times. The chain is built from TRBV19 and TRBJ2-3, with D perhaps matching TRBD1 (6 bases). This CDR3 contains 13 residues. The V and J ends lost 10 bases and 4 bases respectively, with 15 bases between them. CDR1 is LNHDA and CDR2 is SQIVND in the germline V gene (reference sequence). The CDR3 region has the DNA TGTGCCACCACGGGACAAACATCAGATACGCAGTATTTT. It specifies CATTGQTSDTQYF.

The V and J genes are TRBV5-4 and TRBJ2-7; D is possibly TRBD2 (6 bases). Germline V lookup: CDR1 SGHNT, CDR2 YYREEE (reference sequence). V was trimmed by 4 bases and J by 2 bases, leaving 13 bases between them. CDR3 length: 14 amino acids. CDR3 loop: CASSPGLEPYEQYF. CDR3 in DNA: TGTGCCAGCAGCCCGGGACTGGAGCCCTACGAGCAGTACTTC. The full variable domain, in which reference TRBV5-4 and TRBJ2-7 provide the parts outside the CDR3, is ETGVTQSPTHLIKTRGQQVTLRCSSQSGHNTVSWYQQALGQGPQFIFQYYREEENGRGNFPPRFSGLQFPNYSSELNVNALELDDSALYLCASSPGLEPYEQYFGPGTRLTVT.

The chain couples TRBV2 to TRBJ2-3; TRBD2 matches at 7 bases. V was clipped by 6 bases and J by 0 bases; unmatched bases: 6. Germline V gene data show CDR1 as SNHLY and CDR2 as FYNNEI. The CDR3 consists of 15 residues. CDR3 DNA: TGTGCCAGCAGATCAGCGGGACTCAGCACAGATACGCAGTATTTT. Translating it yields CASRSAGLSTDTQYF. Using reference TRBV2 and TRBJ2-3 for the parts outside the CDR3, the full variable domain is EPEVTQTPSHQVTQMGQEVILRCVPISNHLYFYWYRQILGQKVEFLVSFYNNEISEKSEIFDDQFSVERPDGSNFTLKIRSTKLEDSAMYFCASRSAGLSTDTQYFGPGTRLTVL.

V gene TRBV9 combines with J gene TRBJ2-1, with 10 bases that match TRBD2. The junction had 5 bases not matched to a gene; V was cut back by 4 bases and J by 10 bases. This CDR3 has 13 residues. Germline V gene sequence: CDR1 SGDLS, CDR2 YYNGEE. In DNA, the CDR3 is TGTGCCAGCAGCCCTAGCGGGAGCTGGGAGCAGTTCTTC. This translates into CASSPSGSWEQFF.

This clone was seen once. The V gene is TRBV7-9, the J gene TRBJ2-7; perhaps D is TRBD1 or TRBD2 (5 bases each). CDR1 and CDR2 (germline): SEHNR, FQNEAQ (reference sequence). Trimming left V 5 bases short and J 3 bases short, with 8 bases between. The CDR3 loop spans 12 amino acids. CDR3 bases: TGTGCCAGCAGCCGAGGGGTCTACGAGCAGTACTTC. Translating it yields CASSRGVYEQYF.